This TCR beta chain was sequenced for a study of cytomegalovirus exposure and HLA in healthy donors. Study-wide results and caveats: Serostatus for CMV was the only available immune exposure information. A later analysis appeared to link common viral pathogens to several of the most significant clusters. When a later analysis compared HLA-associated TCR beta chains with equally common others, the HLA-associated chains turned out to be more clonally expanded and to have lower generation probabilities.

In the PCR, 60 Vbeta and 13 Jbeta primers were used. Sequenced by immunoSEQ multiplex PCR; TCRdb stores in-frame clones only, minus some. The sample records about 120,000 clones, 15% being singletons. Only a few counts were recorded for this clone. Its antigen remains unknown. The source material was PBMCs. The TCR sequence derives from a woman in her late teens or twenties in good health and CMV-seronegative.

CDR3 nucleotides: TGCGCCAGCAGCACCGGGACTAGCGTCCCCTACGAGCAGTACTTC. It encodes CASSTGTSVPYEQYF. The chain uses TRBV5-1 and TRBJ2-7, with 10 bases aligning to TRBD2. With V trimmed by 4 bases and J by 2 bases, 6 bases remained unmatched. The CDR3 has 15 amino acids. The germline V gene has CDR1 SGHRS and CDR2 YFSETQ.